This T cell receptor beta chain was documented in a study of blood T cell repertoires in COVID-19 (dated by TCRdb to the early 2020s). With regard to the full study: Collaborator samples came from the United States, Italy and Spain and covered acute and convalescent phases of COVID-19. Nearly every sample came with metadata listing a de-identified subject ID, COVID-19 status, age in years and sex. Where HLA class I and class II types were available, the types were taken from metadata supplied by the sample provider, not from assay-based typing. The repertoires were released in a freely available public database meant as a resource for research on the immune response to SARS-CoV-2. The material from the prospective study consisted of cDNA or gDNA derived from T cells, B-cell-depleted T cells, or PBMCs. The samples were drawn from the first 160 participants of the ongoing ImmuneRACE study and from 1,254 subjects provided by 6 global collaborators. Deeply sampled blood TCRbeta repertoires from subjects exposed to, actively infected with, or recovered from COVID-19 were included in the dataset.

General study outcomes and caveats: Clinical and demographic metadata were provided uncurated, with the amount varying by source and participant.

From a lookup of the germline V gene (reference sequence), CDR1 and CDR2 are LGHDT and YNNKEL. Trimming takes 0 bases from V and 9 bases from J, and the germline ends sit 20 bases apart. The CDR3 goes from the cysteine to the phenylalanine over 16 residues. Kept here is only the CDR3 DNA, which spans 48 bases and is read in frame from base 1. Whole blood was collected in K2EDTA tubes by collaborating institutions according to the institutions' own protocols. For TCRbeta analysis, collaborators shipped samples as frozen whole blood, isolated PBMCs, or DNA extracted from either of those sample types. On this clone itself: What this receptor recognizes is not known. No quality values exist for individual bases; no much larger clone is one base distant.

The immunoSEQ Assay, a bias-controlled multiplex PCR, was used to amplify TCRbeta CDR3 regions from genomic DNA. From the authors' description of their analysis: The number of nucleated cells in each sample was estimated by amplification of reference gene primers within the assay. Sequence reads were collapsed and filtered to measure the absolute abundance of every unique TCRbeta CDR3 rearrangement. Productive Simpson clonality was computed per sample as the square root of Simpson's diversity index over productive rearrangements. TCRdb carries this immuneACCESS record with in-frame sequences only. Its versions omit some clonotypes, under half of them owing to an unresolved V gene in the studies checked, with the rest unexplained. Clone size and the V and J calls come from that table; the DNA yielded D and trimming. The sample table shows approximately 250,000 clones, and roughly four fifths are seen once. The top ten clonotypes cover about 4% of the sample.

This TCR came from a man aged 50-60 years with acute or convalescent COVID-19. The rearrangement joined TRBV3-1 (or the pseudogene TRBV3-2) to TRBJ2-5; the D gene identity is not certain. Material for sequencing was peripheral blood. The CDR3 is CASSQERGVTKKAQYF. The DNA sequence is TGTGCCAGCAGCCAAGAGAGAGGAGTGACCAAGAAGGCCCAGTACTTC.